This TCR beta chain comes out of a study of post-analysis software for immune sequencing data. The CDR3 extends over 13 amino acids. V shed 6 bases and J shed 1 base, with 12 bases lying between them. Looked up from germline, CDR1 is DFQATT and CDR2 is SNEGSKA (reference sequence). Study findings and constraints: Roughly five TRBV segments appeared more often in patients than in controls, and TRBV5-6, TRBV5-1 and TRBV20-1 were among these. Clustering by F measure revealed strong co-clustering among samples prepared together in one batch.

Unique molecular identifiers were built into the TCR beta cDNA libraries. TCRdb ran MiXCR on the PCR reads and lists one entry per CDR3 protein. The profile shows 600,000 to 750,000 distinct CDR3 sequences, 55% to 70% of them singletons. This clonotype has more than one count but fewer than ten. As yet, its antigen is unknown. Sequenced input: blood. J is TRBJ2-5 and V is TRBV20-1, with D unresolved. This clonotype was sampled from a girl aged 2 to 9 with multiple sclerosis. CDR3: CSANQQPQETQYF. The CDR3 bases are TGCAGTGCCAATCAACAGCCCCAAGAGACCCAGTACTTC.